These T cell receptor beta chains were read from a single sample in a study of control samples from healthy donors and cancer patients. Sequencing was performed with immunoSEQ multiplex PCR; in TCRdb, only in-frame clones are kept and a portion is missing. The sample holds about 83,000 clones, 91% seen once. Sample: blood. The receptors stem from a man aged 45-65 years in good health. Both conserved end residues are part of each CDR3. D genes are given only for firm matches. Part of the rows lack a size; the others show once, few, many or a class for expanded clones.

CDR3 protein: CASAGQGGHEQYF; CDR3 DNA: TGTGCCAGTGCAGGGCAGGGAGGGCACGAGCAGTACTTC; V gene: TRBV19; D gene: TRBD2; J gene: TRBJ2-7; clone size: NA
CDR3 protein: CAITRDPDAEAFF; CDR3 DNA: TGTGCCATCACCCGGGACCCCGACGCTGAAGCTTTCTTT; V gene: TRBV7-2; D gene: NA; J gene: TRBJ1-1; clone size: NA
CDR3 protein: CASSFGTGSYEQYF; CDR3 DNA: TGCGCCAGCAGCTTCGGGACAGGGTCCTACGAGCAGTACTTC; V gene: TRBV5-1; D gene: TRBD1; J gene: TRBJ2-7; clone size: NA
CDR3 protein: CASSLTGLNTEAFF; CDR3 DNA: TGTGCCAGCAGTTTGACAGGCTTGAACACTGAAGCTTTCTTT; V gene: TRBV6-2/TRBV6-3; D gene: NA; J gene: TRBJ1-1; clone size: NA
CDR3 protein: CASSPTARVATEAFF; CDR3 DNA: TGTGCCAGCTCACCAACTGCCAGGGTCGCGACTGAAGCTTTCTTT; V gene: TRBV18; D gene: NA; J gene: TRBJ1-1; clone size: NA
CDR3 protein: CASSPGWEETQYF; CDR3 DNA: TGCGCCAGCAGCCCCGGGTGGGAAGAGACCCAGTACTTC; V gene: TRBV5-1; D gene: NA; J gene: TRBJ2-5; clone size: NA
CDR3 protein: CASSKGPNTGELFF; CDR3 DNA: TGTGCCAGCAGCAAGGGACCGAACACCGGGGAGCTGTTTTTT; V gene: TRBV7-7; D gene: NA; J gene: TRBJ2-2; clone size: NA
CDR3 protein: CASSYSKTSIDNEQFF; CDR3 DNA: TGTGCCAGCAGTTACTCGAAAACTAGTATTGACAATGAGCAGTTCTTC; V gene: TRBV6-2/TRBV6-3; D gene: NA; J gene: TRBJ2-1; clone size: once
CDR3 protein: CASSLARANTEAFF; CDR3 DNA: TGTGCCAGCAGCTTGGCCCGGGCGAACACTGAAGCTTTCTTT; V gene: TRBV5-4; D gene: NA; J gene: TRBJ1-1; clone size: NA
CDR3 protein: CASSLQGIGEAFF; CDR3 DNA: TGTGCCAGCAGCCTGCAGGGGATCGGTGAAGCTTTCTTT; V gene: TRBV3-1/TRBV3-2; D gene: NA; J gene: TRBJ1-1; clone size: NA
CDR3 protein: CASSLRTGAGETQYF; CDR3 DNA: TGTGCCAGCAGCTTACGAACAGGGGCTGGTGAGACCCAGTACTTC; V gene: TRBV13; D gene: TRBD1; J gene: TRBJ2-5; clone size: NA
CDR3 protein: CASSERIDYNSPLHF; CDR3 DNA: TGTGCCAGCAGCGAGAGGATTGACTATAATTCACCCCTCCACTTT; V gene: TRBV9; D gene: NA; J gene: TRBJ1-6; clone size: NA
CDR3 protein: CASSWDSKKNSPLHF; CDR3 DNA: TGTGCCAGCAGTTGGGACAGTAAGAAGAATTCACCCCTCCACTTT; V gene: TRBV6-5; D gene: TRBD1; J gene: TRBJ1-6; clone size: NA
CDR3 protein: CAWKLQGGAEAFF; CDR3 DNA: TGTGCCTGGAAGCTACAGGGAGGGGCCGAAGCTTTCTTT; V gene: TRBV30; D gene: NA; J gene: TRBJ1-1; clone size: NA
CDR3 protein: CSAERDRVGEKLFF; CDR3 DNA: TGCAGCGCGGAGCGGGACAGGGTGGGTGAAAAACTGTTTTTT; V gene: TRBV29-1; D gene: TRBD1; J gene: TRBJ1-4; clone size: NA
CDR3 protein: CASNWGTGRTETQYF; CDR3 DNA: TGTGCCAGCAATTGGGGGACAGGGCGGACCGAGACCCAGTACTTC; V gene: TRBV6-5; D gene: TRBD1; J gene: TRBJ2-5; clone size: NA
CDR3 protein: CASSSGVLSTDTQYF; CDR3 DNA: TGCGCCAGCAGCTCAGGGGTCCTTAGCACAGATACGCAGTATTTT; V gene: TRBV5-1; D gene: NA; J gene: TRBJ2-3; clone size: NA
CDR3 protein: CATSDRVDGYTF; CDR3 DNA: TGTGCCACCAGTGACAGGGTAGATGGCTACACCTTC; V gene: TRBV24-1; D gene: NA; J gene: TRBJ1-2; clone size: NA
CDR3 protein: CAVRGAEAFF; CDR3 DNA: TGTGCCGTTCGGGGCGCTGAAGCTTTCTTT; V gene: TRBV12-3/TRBV12-4; D gene: NA; J gene: TRBJ1-1; clone size: NA
CDR3 protein: CSVRRAEAIYF; CDR3 DNA: TGCAGCGTCCGCCGGGCGGAGGCCATATATTTT; V gene: TRBV29-1; D gene: NA; J gene: TRBJ1-3; clone size: NA
CDR3 protein: CASRGQNNSPLHF; CDR3 DNA: TGTGCCAGCAGAGGGCAGAATAATTCACCCCTCCACTTT; V gene: TRBV3-1/TRBV3-2; D gene: NA; J gene: TRBJ1-6; clone size: NA
CDR3 protein: CASSPMRFYEQYF; CDR3 DNA: TGTGCCAGTAGCCCCATGCGGTTCTACGAGCAGTACTTC; V gene: TRBV19; D gene: NA; J gene: TRBJ2-7; clone size: NA
CDR3 protein: CASTTGGEWTEAFF; CDR3 DNA: TGTGCCAGCACCACAGGGGGGGAATGGACTGAAGCTTTCTTT; V gene: TRBV2; D gene: TRBD1; J gene: TRBJ1-1; clone size: NA
CDR3 protein: CASSQEWGVDTIYF; CDR3 DNA: TGTGCCAGCAGCCAAGAATGGGGTGTAGACACCATATATTTT; V gene: TRBV3-1/TRBV3-2; D gene: NA; J gene: TRBJ1-3; clone size: NA
CDR3 protein: CASSPRTGGVWNEQFF; CDR3 DNA: TGTGCCAGCAGCCCACGGACGGGGGGGGTGTGGAATGAGCAGTTCTTC; V gene: TRBV7-9; D gene: TRBD2; J gene: TRBJ2-1; clone size: NA
CDR3 protein: CASSHRQIPYEQYF; CDR3 DNA: TGTGCCAGTAGTCACAGACAGATACCCTACGAGCAGTACTTC; V gene: TRBV19; D gene: NA; J gene: TRBJ2-7; clone size: NA
CDR3 protein: CASSLTEQYF; CDR3 DNA: TGTGCCAGCAGCTTGACCGAGCAGTACTTC; V gene: TRBV5-5; D gene: NA; J gene: TRBJ2-7; clone size: NA
CDR3 protein: CATSDGQGAGEQYF; CDR3 DNA: TGTGCCACCAGTGATGGTCAGGGGGCTGGCGAGCAGTACTTC; V gene: TRBV24-1; D gene: TRBD1; J gene: TRBJ2-7; clone size: NA
CDR3 protein: CASSLQGGNSPLHF; CDR3 DNA: TGTGCCAGCAGTCTCCAGGGGGGTAATTCACCCCTCCACTTT; V gene: TRBV27; D gene: TRBD1; J gene: TRBJ1-6; clone size: once
CDR3 protein: CASSLGVGVQEKLFF; CDR3 DNA: TGTGCCAGCAGTTTAGGTGTGGGGGTTCAAGAAAAACTGTTTTTT; V gene: TRBV6-5; D gene: NA; J gene: TRBJ1-4; clone size: NA
CDR3 protein: CASSPQGNQPQHF; CDR3 DNA: TGTGCCAGCAGTCCACAGGGAAATCAGCCCCAGCATTTT; V gene: TRBV12-3/TRBV12-4; D gene: NA; J gene: TRBJ1-5; clone size: NA
CDR3 protein: CASGLGTGGTEAFF; CDR3 DNA: TGTGCTAGTGGTTTGGGGACAGGGGGCACTGAAGCTTTCTTT; V gene: TRBV12-5; D gene: TRBD1; J gene: TRBJ1-1; clone size: NA